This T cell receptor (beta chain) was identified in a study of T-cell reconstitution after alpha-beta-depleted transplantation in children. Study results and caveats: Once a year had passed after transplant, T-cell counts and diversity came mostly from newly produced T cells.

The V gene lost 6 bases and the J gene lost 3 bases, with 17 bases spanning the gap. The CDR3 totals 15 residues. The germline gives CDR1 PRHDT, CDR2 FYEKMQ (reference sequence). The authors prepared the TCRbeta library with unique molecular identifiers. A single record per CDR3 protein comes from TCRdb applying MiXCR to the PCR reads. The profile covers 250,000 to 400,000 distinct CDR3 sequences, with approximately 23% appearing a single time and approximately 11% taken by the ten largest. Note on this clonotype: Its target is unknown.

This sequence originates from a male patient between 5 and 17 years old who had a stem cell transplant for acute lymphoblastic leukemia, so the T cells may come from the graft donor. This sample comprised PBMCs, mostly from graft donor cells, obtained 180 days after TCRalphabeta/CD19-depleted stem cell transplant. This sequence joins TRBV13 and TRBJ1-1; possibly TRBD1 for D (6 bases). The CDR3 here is CASSYRGHQDTEAFF. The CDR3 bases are TGTGCCAGCAGTTATCGGGGACACCAGGACACTGAAGCTTTCTTT.